The 18 T cell receptor beta chains in this list originate from one sample, sequenced in a study of post-analysis software for immune sequencing data (dated by TCRdb to between 2015 and 2016). Libraries were prepared through PCR. Data came from an Illumina HiSeq 2500. Unique molecular identifiers were incorporated into TCR beta cDNA libraries to reduce PCR and sequencing biases. TCRdb reanalyzed the raw reads on its own, using fastp at Q25 for trimming and MiXCR for clone calling, and kept in-frame beta chains. Merged by CDR3 protein, the rows form single entries marked with the most common genes and DNA. This sample comprises roughly 670,000 distinct CDR3 sequences, more than 50% of them detected only once. Around 11% of the sample is held by the ten biggest clonotypes. What these receptors recognize is not known. Overall study outcomes, separate from this receptor: Significantly higher frequencies in patients than in controls were found for about five TRBV segments, including TRBV5-6, TRBV5-1 and TRBV20-1.

The sequencing input was blood. Source of these receptors: a girl aged 2 to 10 with multiple sclerosis.

The chain recombines TRBV5-4 with TRBJ1-1, with D maybe TRBD1 (5 bases). Per germline, CDR1 SGHNT and CDR2 YYREEE (reference sequence). Trimming cost V 0 bases and J 4 bases, with 13 bases left between them. This CDR3 has 15 residues. The CDR3 reads CASSLEGLRVTEAFF. In DNA, the CDR3 is TGTGCCAGCAGCTTGGAGGGGTTAAGGGTCACTGAAGCTTTCTTT.

This chain uses TRBV12-3 or TRBV12-4 with TRBJ2-3; TRBD1 agrees at 9 bases. The CDR3 covers 16 residues. The J segment lost 5 bases and the V segment lost 6 bases, leaving 12 bases of the junction unmatched. CDR3 in DNA: TGTGCCAGCAGCCTTGATGGCGGACAGGGGAGAGATACGCAGTATTTT. Translation: CASSLDGGQGRDTQYF.

This rearrangement joins TRBV29-1 to TRBJ1-6, with a tentative D call TRBD1 (5 bases). The CDR3 contains 12 residues. Trimming pared 6 bases from V and 12 bases from J, leaving 15 bases between. CDR1 and CDR2 (germline): SQVTM, ANQGSEA. In nucleotides, the CDR3 is TGCAGCGTGGGACCCGACGGCGGACCCCTCCACTTT. Protein sequence: CSVGPDGGPLHF.

This clonotype has more than one count but fewer than ten. The chain couples TRBV7-7 to TRBJ1-2; no reliable D call. In germline, CDR1 is SSHAT, CDR2 FNYEAQ (reference sequence). The V and J ends lost 5 bases and 2 bases respectively, with 12 bases between them. The CDR3 covers 14 residues. Here the CDR3 reads CASSPLGPNYGYTF. CDR3 DNA: TGTGCCAGCAGCCCGCTAGGACCCAACTATGGCTACACCTTC.

The rearrangement joins TRBV12-3 or TRBV12-4 to TRBJ2-1, with 9 bases lining up with TRBD2. The CDR3 covers 18 residues. The V gene end was trimmed by 3 bases and the J gene end by 7 bases; junction bases not matched to a gene: 16. The CDR3 nucleotides read TGTGCCAGCAGTTTCGGTAGCGGGAGTACCCCGAAGCGGAATGAGCAGTTCTTC. As protein: CASSFGSGSTPKRNEQFF.

The chain links TRBV6-5 to TRBJ2-7; D is unclear. Trimming took 2 bases from V and 4 from J, leaving 15 bases between them. This CDR3 region has 15 residues. Germline lookup yields CDR1 MNHEY and CDR2 SVGAGI. CDR3 residues: CASSYLESGIYEQYF. Here the CDR3 DNA reads TGTGCCAGCAGTTACCTTGAGAGTGGGATATACGAGCAGTACTTC.

The chain employs TRBV4-2 and TRBJ2-3, with D maybe TRBD1 (5 bases). This CDR3 comprises 17 residues. Germline values: CDR1 LGHNA, CDR2 YNFKEQ. V was trimmed by 1 base and J by 0 bases, leaving 14 bases between them. CDR3 sequence: CASSQVGPTSSTDTQYF. The DNA of the CDR3 is TGTGCCAGCAGCCAAGTGGGGCCGACTTCTAGCACAGATACGCAGTATTTT.

The rearrangement links TRBV9 to TRBJ2-7; D not certain. Trimming stripped 4 bases from V and 5 bases from J, with 19 bases between. This CDR3 has 15 amino acids. Germline V gene data show CDR1 as SGDLS and CDR2 as YYNGEE. CDR3 in amino acids: CASSPTNIEAHEQYF. DNA for the CDR3: TGTGCCAGCAGCCCCACTAACATCGAAGCCCACGAGCAGTACTTC.

The chain joins TRBV6-1 to TRBJ2-7; perhaps TRBD2 as D (6 bases). The germline V and J ends were trimmed by 3 bases and 0 bases, with 12 bases remaining between them. The germline gives CDR1 MNHNS, CDR2 SASEGT. The CDR3 runs to 15 residues. The CDR3 DNA reads TGTGCCAGCAGTGATCTCCGGGAGTACTCCTACGAGCAGTACTTC. This translates into CASSDLREYSYEQYF.

Here the CDR3 reads CASSYRPGSTYEQYF. The CDR3 DNA sequence: TGTGCCAGCAGTTACCGGCCGGGGTCTACCTACGAGCAGTACTTC. J is TRBJ2-4 and V is TRBV6-5; D may be TRBD2 (5 bases). The J call may be mistaken, given a closer DNA end match to TRBJ2-7. The CDR3 is made up of 15 amino acids. Germline V gives CDR1 MNHEY, CDR2 SVGAGI.

This clonotype was seen only a few times. This chain uses TRBV6-5 with TRBJ1-2, with D possibly TRBD1 on 5 matching bases. This CDR3 is built from 17 residues. V lost 0 bases and J lost 4, with 18 bases in between. Germline CDR1 and CDR2: MNHEY and SVGAGI. The CDR3 DNA sequence: TGTGCCAGCAGTTACTCGAGCCGGACGACAGCTCGCTATGGCTACACCTTC. Its translation: CASSYSSRTTARYGYTF.

This rearrangement joins TRBV12-3 or TRBV12-4 to TRBJ2-5; TRBD2 is a possible D gene (5 bases). Trimming took 1 base from V and 5 from J, leaving 14 bases between them. The CDR3 has 15 amino acids. The CDR3 region is CASSLGPEGAETQYF. The CDR3 region has the DNA TGTGCCAGCAGTTTAGGCCCAGAGGGAGCGGAGACCCAGTACTTC.

V is TRBV4-3 and J is TRBJ1-2; D gene uncertain. Germline CDR1 is LGHNA and CDR2 is YSLEER. The CDR3 has 13 residues. V lost 0 bases and J 4 bases, leaving 6 bases between the germline ends. In nucleotides, the CDR3 is TGCGCCAGCAGCCAAGAAGGGATCTATGGCTACACCTTC. Translated, it gives CASSQEGIYGYTF.

The J gene is TRBJ1-2, the V gene TRBV2; no definite D call. Per germline, CDR1 SNHLY and CDR2 FYNNEI. Trimming left V 2 bases short and J 2 bases short, with 6 bases between. The CDR3 is 13 residues long. The CDR3 DNA sequence: TGTGCCAGCAGTGAAAGGGCCAACTATGGCTACACCTTC. Its protein is CASSERANYGYTF.

The gene calls are TRBV6-2 or TRBV6-3 and TRBJ2-3; D possibly matches TRBD1 or TRBD2 (5 bases each). V lost 5 bases to trimming and J lost 3 bases, with 18 bases between them. This CDR3 contains 16 residues. The germline V gene has CDR1 MNHEY and CDR2 SVGEGT. The CDR3 nucleotides read TGTGCCAGCAGTCTTAGGGACCAAAAGGAGACAGATACGCAGTATTTT. It codes for CASSLRDQKETDTQYF.

The rearrangement joins TRBV7-9 to TRBJ2-3, with D unclear. Trimming shortened V by 2 bases and J by 11 bases, and 11 bases separated the two germline ends. Germline V lookup: CDR1 SEHNR, CDR2 FQNEAQ (reference sequence). The CDR3 runs to 12 residues. CDR3 region: CASSLRETKQYF. CDR3 bases: TGTGCCAGCAGCTTAAGGGAAACCAAGCAGTATTTT.

The chain employs TRBV12-3 or TRBV12-4 and TRBJ2-5; either TRBD1 or TRBD2 may fit D (5 bases each). The closer fit of TRBJ2-7 to the DNA end suggests the J call may be wrong. The CDR3 is made up of 14 amino acids. In DNA form, the CDR3 reads TGTGCCAGCAGTAACCAGGGACCCCGTTACGAGCAGTACTTC. Its protein is CASSNQGPRYEQYF.

V gene TRBV29-1 combines with J gene TRBJ2-1; 11 bases align to TRBD1. Germline trimming cut 2 bases from V and 9 bases from J; bases unmatched to any gene: 15. Germline lookup yields CDR1 SQVTM and CDR2 ANQGSEA. The CDR3 is 17 amino acids. CDR3 region: CSVEYRREDRGLSEQFF. CDR3 DNA sequence: TGCAGCGTTGAATATCGTAGAGAGGACAGGGGGCTTAGTGAGCAGTTCTTC.